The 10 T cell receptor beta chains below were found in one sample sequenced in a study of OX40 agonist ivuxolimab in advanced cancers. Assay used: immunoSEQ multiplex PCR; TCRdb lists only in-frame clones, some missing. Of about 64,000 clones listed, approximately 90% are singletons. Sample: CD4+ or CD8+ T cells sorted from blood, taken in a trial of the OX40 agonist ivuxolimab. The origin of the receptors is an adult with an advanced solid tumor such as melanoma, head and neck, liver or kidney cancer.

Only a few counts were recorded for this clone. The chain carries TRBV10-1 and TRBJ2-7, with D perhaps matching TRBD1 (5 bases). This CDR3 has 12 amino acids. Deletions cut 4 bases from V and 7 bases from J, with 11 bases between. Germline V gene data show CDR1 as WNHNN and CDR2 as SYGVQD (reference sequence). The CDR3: CASSAGRLEQYF. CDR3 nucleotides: TGCGCCAGCAGTGCAGGGCGGCTGGAGCAGTACTTC.

CDR3 sequence: CASSEPREGKMNTEAFF. CDR3 nucleotides: TGTGCCAGCAGTGAGCCCAGGGAAGGGAAGATGAACACTGAAGCTTTCTTT. The chain carries TRBV2 and TRBJ1-1, with D possibly TRBD1 on 5 matching bases. The CDR3 is 17 residues long. V lost 3 bases and J lost 0, with 17 bases in between. Germline V gene sequence: CDR1 SNHLY, CDR2 FYNNEI. The complete variable domain, with remaining parts taken from reference TRBV2 and TRBJ1-1, reads EPEVTQTPSHQVTQMGQEVILRCVPISNHLYFYWYRQILGQKVEFLVSFYNNEISEKSEIFDDQFSVERPDGSNFTLKIRSTKLEDSAMYFCASSEPREGKMNTEAFFGQGTRLTVV.

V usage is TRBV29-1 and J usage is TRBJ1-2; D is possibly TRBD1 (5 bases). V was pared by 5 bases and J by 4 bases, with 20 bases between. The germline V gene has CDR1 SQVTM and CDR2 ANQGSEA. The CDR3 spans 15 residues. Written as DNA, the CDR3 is TGCAGCGTTTACTACTTCAGGGCCAAGGGCTATGGCTACACCTTC. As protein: CSVYYFRAKGYGYTF.

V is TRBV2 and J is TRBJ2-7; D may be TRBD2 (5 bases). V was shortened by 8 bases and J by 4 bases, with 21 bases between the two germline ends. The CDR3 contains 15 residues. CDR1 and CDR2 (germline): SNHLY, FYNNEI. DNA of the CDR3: TGTGCCAGCGGAACTCGGACTGACCTTCGGTACGAGCAGTACTTC. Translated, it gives CASGTRTDLRYEQYF.

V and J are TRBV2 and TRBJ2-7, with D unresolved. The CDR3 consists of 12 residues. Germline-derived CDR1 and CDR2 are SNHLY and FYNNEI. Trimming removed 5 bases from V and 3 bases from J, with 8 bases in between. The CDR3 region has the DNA TGTGCCAGCAGTAGTGGCGTCTACGAGCAGTACTTC. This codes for CASSSGVYEQYF.

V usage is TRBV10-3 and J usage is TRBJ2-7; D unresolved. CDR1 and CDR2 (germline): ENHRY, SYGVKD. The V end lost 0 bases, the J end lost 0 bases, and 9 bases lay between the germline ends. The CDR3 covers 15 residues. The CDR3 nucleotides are TGTGCCATCAGTGAGTCAGGTCAAAGCTCCTACGAGCAGTACTTC. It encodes CAISESGQSSYEQYF.

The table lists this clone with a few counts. DNA of the CDR3: TGCGCCAGCAGCCAAGCGTCGGATAGAAGATACGAGCAGTACTTC. Its protein product is CASSQASDRRYEQYF. This chain joins TRBV4-1 and TRBJ2-7; D not resolved. Between the trimmed V and J ends, which lost 1 base and 4 bases, there was a span of 14 bases. From germline, CDR1 is MGHRA and CDR2 YSYEKL. The CDR3 has 15 amino acids.

The CDR3 region is CASSLNRDFPYF. The CDR3 nucleotides are TGTGCCAGCAGTCTGAACCGGGACTTCCCGTATTTT. This chain links TRBV27 with TRBJ2-3, with D tentatively TRBD2 (6 bases). The CDR3 spans 12 residues. V was pared by 5 bases and J by 14 bases, with 17 bases between. Per the germline V gene, CDR1 is MNHEY and CDR2 is SMNVEV (reference sequence).

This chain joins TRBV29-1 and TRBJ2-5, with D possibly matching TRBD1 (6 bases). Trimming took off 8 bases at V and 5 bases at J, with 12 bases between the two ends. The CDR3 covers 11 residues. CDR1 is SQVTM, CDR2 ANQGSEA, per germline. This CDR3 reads CSTFRGETQYF. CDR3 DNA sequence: TGCAGCACCTTCAGGGGTGAGACCCAGTACTTC. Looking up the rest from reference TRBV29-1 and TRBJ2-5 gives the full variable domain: SAVISQKPSRDICQRGTSLTIQCQVDSQVTMMFWYRQQPGQSLTLIATANQGSEATYESGFVIDKFPISRPNLTFSTLTVSNMSPEDSSIYLCSTFRGETQYFGPGTRLLVL.

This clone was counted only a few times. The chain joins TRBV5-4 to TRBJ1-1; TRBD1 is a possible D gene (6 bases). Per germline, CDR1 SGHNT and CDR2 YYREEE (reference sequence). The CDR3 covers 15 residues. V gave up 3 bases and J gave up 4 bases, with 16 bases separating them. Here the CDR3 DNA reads TGTGCCAGCAGCTCAACTACAGGGTGGGGCACTGAAGCTTTCTTT. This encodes CASSSTTGWGTEAFF. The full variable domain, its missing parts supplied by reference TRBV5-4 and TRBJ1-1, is ETGVTQSPTHLIKTRGQQVTLRCSSQSGHNTVSWYQQALGQGPQFIFQYYREEENGRGNFPPRFSGLQFPNYSSELNVNALELDDSALYLCASSSTTGWGTEAFFGQGTRLTVV.